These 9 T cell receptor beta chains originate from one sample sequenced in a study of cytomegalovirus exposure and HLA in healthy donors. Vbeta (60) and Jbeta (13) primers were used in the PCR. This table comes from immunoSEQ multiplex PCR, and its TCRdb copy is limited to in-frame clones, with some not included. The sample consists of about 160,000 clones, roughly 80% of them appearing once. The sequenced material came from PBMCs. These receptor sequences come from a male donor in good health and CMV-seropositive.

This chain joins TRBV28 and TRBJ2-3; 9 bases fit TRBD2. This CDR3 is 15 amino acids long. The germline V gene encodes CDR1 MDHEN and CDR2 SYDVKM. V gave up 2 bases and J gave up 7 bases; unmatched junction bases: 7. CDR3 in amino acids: CASSLGGGAGNTQYF. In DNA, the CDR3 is TGTGCCAGCAGTTTAGGCGGGGGGGCCGGGAATACGCAGTATTTT.

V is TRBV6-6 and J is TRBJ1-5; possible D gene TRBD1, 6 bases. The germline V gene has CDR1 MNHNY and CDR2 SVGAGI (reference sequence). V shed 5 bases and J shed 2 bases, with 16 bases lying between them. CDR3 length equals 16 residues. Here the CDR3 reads CASSRPTGSGNQPQHF. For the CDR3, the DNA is TGTGCCAGCAGTCGGCCTACAGGGTCCGGCAATCAGCCCCAGCATTTT.

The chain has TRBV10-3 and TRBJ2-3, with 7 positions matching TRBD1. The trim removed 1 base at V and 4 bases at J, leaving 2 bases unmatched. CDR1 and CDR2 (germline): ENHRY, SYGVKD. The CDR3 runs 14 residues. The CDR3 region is CAISELGGSDTQYF. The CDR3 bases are TGTGCCATCAGTGAGTTAGGGGGCTCAGATACGCAGTATTTT.

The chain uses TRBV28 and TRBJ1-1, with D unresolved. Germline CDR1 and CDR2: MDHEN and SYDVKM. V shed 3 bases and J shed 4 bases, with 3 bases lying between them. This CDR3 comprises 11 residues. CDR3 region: CASSFSTEAFF. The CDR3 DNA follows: TGTGCCAGCAGTTTTAGCACTGAAGCTTTCTTT.

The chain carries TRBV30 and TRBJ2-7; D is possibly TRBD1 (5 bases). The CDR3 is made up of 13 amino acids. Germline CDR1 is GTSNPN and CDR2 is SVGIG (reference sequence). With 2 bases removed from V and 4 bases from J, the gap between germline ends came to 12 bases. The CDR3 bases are TGTGCCTGGAGTTCACCAGGGCGATACGAGCAGTACTTC. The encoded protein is CAWSSPGRYEQYF.

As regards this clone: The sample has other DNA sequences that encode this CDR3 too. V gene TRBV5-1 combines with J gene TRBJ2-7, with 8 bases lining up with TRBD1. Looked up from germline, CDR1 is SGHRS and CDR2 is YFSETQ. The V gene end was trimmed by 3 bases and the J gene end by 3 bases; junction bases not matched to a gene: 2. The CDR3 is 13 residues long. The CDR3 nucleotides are TGCGCCAGCAGCTCGGGACAGGTCTACGAGCAGTACTTC. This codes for CASSSGQVYEQYF.

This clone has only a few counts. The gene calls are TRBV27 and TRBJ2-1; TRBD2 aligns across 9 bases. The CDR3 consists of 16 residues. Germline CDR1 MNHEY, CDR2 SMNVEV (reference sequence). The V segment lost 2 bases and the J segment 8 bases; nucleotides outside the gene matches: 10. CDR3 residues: CASSLGSSGIWDEQFF. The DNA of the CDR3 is TGTGCCAGCAGTTTAGGGTCTAGCGGGATTTGGGATGAGCAGTTCTTC.

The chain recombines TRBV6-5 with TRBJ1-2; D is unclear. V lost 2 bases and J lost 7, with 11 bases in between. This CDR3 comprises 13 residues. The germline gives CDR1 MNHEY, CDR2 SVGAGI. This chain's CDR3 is CASSYGQASGYTF. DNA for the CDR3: TGTGCCAGCAGTTACGGGCAGGCCAGTGGCTACACCTTC.

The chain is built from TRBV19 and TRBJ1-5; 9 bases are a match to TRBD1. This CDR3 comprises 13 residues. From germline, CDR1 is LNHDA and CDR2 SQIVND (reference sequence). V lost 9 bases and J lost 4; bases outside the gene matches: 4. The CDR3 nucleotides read TGTGCCAGCATTGGACAGGGGAATCAGCCCCAGCATTTT. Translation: CASIGQGNQPQHF.